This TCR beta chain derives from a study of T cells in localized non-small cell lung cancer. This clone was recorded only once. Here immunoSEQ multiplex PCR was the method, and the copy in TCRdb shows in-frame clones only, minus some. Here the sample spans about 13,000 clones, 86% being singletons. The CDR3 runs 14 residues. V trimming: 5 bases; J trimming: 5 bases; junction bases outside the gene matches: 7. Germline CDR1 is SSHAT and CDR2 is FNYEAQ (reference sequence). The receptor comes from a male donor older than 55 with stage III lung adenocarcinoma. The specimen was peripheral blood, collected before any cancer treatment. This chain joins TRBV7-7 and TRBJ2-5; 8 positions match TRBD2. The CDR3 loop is CASSPLTSVETQYF. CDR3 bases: TGTGCCAGCAGCCCTCTGACTAGCGTGGAGACCCAGTACTTC. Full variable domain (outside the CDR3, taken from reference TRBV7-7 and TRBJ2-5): GAGVSQSPRYKVTKRGQDVTLRCDPISSHATLYWYQQALGQGPEFLTYFNYEAQPDKSGLPSDRFSAERPEGSISTLTIQRTEQRDSAMYRCASSPLTSVETQYFGPGTRLLVL.